The 16 T cell receptor beta chains below were found in one sample sequenced in a study of blood T cell repertoires in COVID-19. Some clones are missing from TCRdb's copy, which holds only in-frame ones; the method was immunoSEQ multiplex PCR. The sample yields about 230,000 clones, 85% to 90% seen once. The specimen was peripheral blood. These receptors were taken from a young man with COVID-19, enrolled during active disease.

This chain joins TRBV5-1 and TRBJ2-1; the D is unclear. Trimming took off 0 bases at V and 5 bases at J, with 3 bases between the two ends. The germline V gene encodes CDR1 SGHRS and CDR2 YFSETQ. This CDR3 is 12 amino acids long. CDR3 bases: TGCGCCAGCAGCTTGGTAGACAATGAGCAGTTCTTC. This encodes CASSLVDNEQFF.

The V gene is TRBV6-6, the J gene TRBJ2-2, with D uncertain. Trimming left V 7 bases short and J 2 bases short, with 11 bases between. The germline gives CDR1 MNHNY, CDR2 SVGAGI (reference sequence). CDR3 size: 14 residues. In DNA form, the CDR3 reads TGTGCCAGCATTTTACATTCCAACACCGGGGAGCTGTTTTTT. Translated: CASILHSNTGELFF.

The rearrangement links TRBV28 to TRBJ2-2, with TRBD1 matching 9 bases. The CDR3 runs to 19 residues. CDR1 is MDHEN, CDR2 SYDVKM, per germline. The ends lost 3 bases at V and 4 bases at J; junction bases unmatched: 15. CDR3 in DNA: TGTGCCAGCAGTTTCCGATGGGGACCGGGACAGGGTAGCACCGGGGAGCTGTTTTTT. This codes for CASSFRWGPGQGSTGELFF. The variable domain in full, completed from reference TRBV28 and TRBJ2-2, reads DVKVTQSSRYLVKRTGEKVFLECVQDMDHENMFWYRQDPGLGLRLIYFSYDVKMKEKGDIPEGYSVSREKKERFSLILESASTNQTSMYLCASSFRWGPGQGSTGELFFGEGSRLTVL.

The CDR3 DNA reads TGTGCCAGCAGTTCGGGGGGGTATGGCTACACCTTC. As protein: CASSSGGYGYTF. The chain has TRBV6-2 or TRBV6-3 and TRBJ1-2, with D perhaps matching TRBD1 (5 bases). The CDR3 is 12 amino acids. The germline CDR1 and CDR2 sequences are MNHEY and SVGEGT. V was clipped by 4 bases and J by 5 bases, with 8 bases between them.

This sequence joins TRBV7-3 and TRBJ2-7, with TRBD1 identical over 7 bases. Trimming at V came to 1 base and at J to 9 bases, leaving 18 bases not matched to a gene. The CDR3 totals 17 residues. In germline, CDR1 is SGHTA, CDR2 FQGTGA. CDR3 nucleotide sequence: TGTGCCAGCAGCTTAAGCTTTCCGGGGACAGACATCCTTGGGCAGTACTTC. Translation: CASSLSFPGTDILGQYF.

The V and J genes are TRBV14 and TRBJ2-1; 12 bases align to TRBD1. V shed 0 bases, J shed 11 bases, and the junction held 5 bases outside the gene matches. The germline CDR1 and CDR2 sequences are SGHDN and FVKESK. The CDR3 consists of 15 residues. The CDR3 region has the DNA TGTGCCAGCAGCCAAGATCGGGGACAGGGGGCGAAGCAGTTCTTC. Translating it yields CASSQDRGQGAKQFF.

V and J are TRBV27 and TRBJ1-6, with D perhaps TRBD1 (5 bases). This CDR3 spans 14 amino acids. The germline V and J ends were trimmed by 2 bases and 6 bases, with 8 bases remaining between them. Germline V CDR1 and CDR2: MNHEY, SMNVEV (reference sequence). CDR3 region: CASSLDRPNSPLHF. The CDR3 bases are TGTGCCAGCAGTTTAGACAGACCTAATTCACCCCTCCACTTT.

The chain employs TRBV5-4 and TRBJ1-2; possible D gene TRBD1, 5 bases. Trimming took off 4 bases at V and 1 base at J, with 8 bases between the two ends. The CDR3 sequence is 13 residues long. The germline V gene has CDR1 SGHNT and CDR2 YYREEE (reference sequence). Written as DNA, the CDR3 is TGTGCCAGCAGCCTGACAGTTAACTATGGCTACACCTTC. Translating gives CASSLTVNYGYTF.

The chain couples TRBV19 to TRBJ1-2, with D uncertain. CDR3 length: 15 residues. V dropped 6 bases and J dropped 7 bases, with 21 bases sitting between them. Germline CDR1 reads LNHDA; CDR2 reads SQIVND (reference sequence). CDR3 nucleotides: TGTGCCAGTAGCGACCCTGGAGGAAGTTATTTTGGCTACACCTTC. Protein sequence: CASSDPGGSYFGYTF. The whole variable domain, filled in from reference TRBV19 and TRBJ1-2, reads DGGITQSPKYLFRKEGQNVTLSCEQNLNHDAMYWYRQDPGQGLRLIYYSQIVNDFQKGDIAEGYSVSREKKESFPLTVTSAQKNPTAFYLCASSDPGGSYFGYTFGSGTRLTVV.

This clone was detected a few times. The chain uses TRBV25-1 and TRBJ2-2; TRBD2 agrees at 7 bases. In germline, CDR1 is MGHDK, CDR2 SYGVNS. J gave up 6 bases and V 8 bases, and 15 bases lay outside the gene matches. This CDR3 has 16 amino acids. This chain's CDR3 is CASGRMGSGMAGELFF. DNA of the CDR3: TGTGCCAGCGGCCGGATGGGAAGCGGGATGGCCGGGGAGCTGTTTTTT. Based on the CDR3 plus reference TRBV25-1 and TRBJ2-2, the full variable domain is EADIYQTPRYLVIGTGKKITLECSQTMGHDKMYWYQQDPGMELHLIHYSYGVNSTEKGDLSSESTVSRIRTEHFPLTLESARPSHTSQYLCASGRMGSGMAGELFFGEGSRLTVL.

This chain connects TRBV10-1 to TRBJ1-6; 10 bases match TRBD1. Germline V CDR1 and CDR2: WNHNN, SYGVQD (reference sequence). This CDR3 has 17 residues. Unmatched junction bases numbered 9, after V lost 3 bases and J lost 7 bases. CDR3 amino acids: CASSDRRRDRGNSPLHF. The CDR3 DNA reads TGCGCCAGCAGTGATCGGCGCCGGGACAGGGGCAATTCACCCCTCCACTTT.

V is TRBV6-5 and J is TRBJ1-6; unclear D gene. This CDR3 spans 12 amino acids. Per the germline V gene, CDR1 is MNHEY and CDR2 is SVGAGI. V dropped 7 bases and J dropped 6 bases, with 7 bases sitting between them. The CDR3 DNA reads TGTGCCAGCACAACGGGTAATTCACCCCTCCACTTT. Amino acids: CASTTGNSPLHF.

V gene TRBV7-2 combines with J gene TRBJ1-2; the D is unclear. V dropped 1 base and J dropped 3 bases, with 12 bases sitting between them. CDR3 length equals 15 residues. Germline assignment: CDR1 SGHTA and CDR2 FQGNSA. In DNA, the CDR3 is TGTGCCAGCAGCTTAGTCCTCAGCCGGGACTATGGCTACACCTTC. The encoded protein is CASSLVLSRDYGYTF. The full variable domain, completed using reference TRBV7-2 and TRBJ1-2, is GAGVSQSPSNKVTEKGKDVELRCDPISGHTALYWYRQSLGQGLEFLIYFQGNSAPDKSGLPSDRFSAERTGGSVSTLTIQRTQQEDSAVYLCASSLVLSRDYGYTFGSGTRLTVV.

The rearrangement joins TRBV25-1 to TRBJ2-2; a possible D gene is TRBD1 (6 bases). From germline, CDR1 is MGHDK and CDR2 SYGVNS. The V end was cut by 3 bases, the J end by 3 bases, with 8 bases between. The length of the CDR3 is 14 residues. The CDR3 DNA is TGTGCCAGCAGTGATGGACAGCACACCGGGGAGCTGTTTTTT. Protein: CASSDGQHTGELFF.

V is TRBV2 and J is TRBJ1-1; TRBD1 aligns across 9 bases. CDR3 length: 15 amino acids. The trim removed 6 bases at V and 2 bases at J, leaving 7 bases unmatched. In germline, CDR1 is SNHLY, CDR2 FYNNEI. CDR3 sequence (DNA): TGTGCCAGCAGCTTACAGGGGGCTGGAAACACTGAAGCTTTCTTT. Protein: CASSLQGAGNTEAFF.

The J gene is TRBJ2-1, the V gene TRBV4-1, with 11 bases identical to TRBD2. This CDR3 has 16 amino acids. V lost 3 bases to trimming and J lost 4 bases; unmatched junction nucleotides: 5. Germline CDR1 and CDR2: MGHRA and YSYEKL. CDR3 residues: CASSQIAGGNYNEQFF. In DNA, the CDR3 is TGCGCCAGCAGCCAGATAGCGGGGGGGAATTACAATGAGCAGTTCTTC.